This TCR beta chain emerged from a study of control samples from healthy donors and cancer patients. Trimming shortened V by 6 bases and J by 1 base, and 8 bases separated the two germline ends. This CDR3 has 13 residues. TCRdb's copy holds only in-frame clones and misses some; the assay was immunoSEQ multiplex PCR. The sample contains about 130,000 clones, roughly 84% of which appear only once. The material sequenced was blood. This sequence was found in a man aged 45-65 years in good health. V gene TRBV12-3 or TRBV12-4 combines with J gene TRBJ2-3; D remains ambiguous. In DNA, the CDR3 is TGTGCCAGCAGCCACTATCGCACAGATACGCAGTATTTT. It encodes CASSHYRTDTQYF.